Detailed here is one T cell receptor beta chain. V dropped 5 bases and J dropped 2; count of bases not matched to a gene: 7. CDR3 size: 15 residues. Per germline, CDR1 MNHEY and CDR2 SVGAGI. This entry comes from a study of radiation and T cells in renal cell carcinoma. Sample time point: blood 2 weeks post-SBRT. Treatment noted: 15 Gy SBRT to primary tumor, nephrectomy 4 weeks later. Method: immunoSEQ multiplex PCR; TCRdb's copy keeps in-frame clones and lacks some. The sample lists some 150,000 clones, 87% occurring once. This sample comprised blood, obtained from a patient whose treatment included radiotherapy and nephrectomy. The TCR was taken from a woman aged 50 to 60 with renal cell carcinoma. This chain uses TRBV6-5 with TRBJ1-2, with 8 bases fitting TRBD1. The CDR3 protein is CASSPDRGANYGYTF. The CDR3 nucleotides read TGTGCCAGCAGTCCTGACAGGGGAGCGAACTATGGCTACACCTTC.